This TCR beta chain was identified in a study of blood T cell repertoires in COVID-19. Study information: The United States, Italy and Spain were the sources of the acute and convalescent COVID-19 samples.

Seattle participants joined during active infection and were tracked over time. Some clones are missing from TCRdb's copy, which holds only in-frame ones; the method was immunoSEQ multiplex PCR. The table shows around 100,000 clones, with approximately 88% occurring only once. This CDR3 spans 16 amino acids. Germline V gene data show CDR1 as SGHRS and CDR2 as YFSETQ. The V gene end was trimmed by 4 bases and the J gene end by 0 bases; junction bases not matched to a gene: 8. The rearrangement joins TRBV5-1 to TRBJ2-3; 7 bases are shared with TRBD1. This TCR came from a middle-aged man with COVID-19, enrolled during active disease. The specimen sequenced was peripheral blood. The CDR3 region has the DNA TGCGCCAGCAGCCGAGGGACAGAGACTAGCACAGATACGCAGTATTTT. Amino acids: CASSRGTETSTDTQYF. Drawing the rest from reference TRBV5-1 and TRBJ2-3, the complete variable domain is KAGVTQTPRYLIKTRGQQVTLSCSPISGHRSVSWYQQTPGQGLQFLFEYFSETQRNKGNFPGRFSGRQFSNSRSEMNVSTLELGDSALYLCASSRGTETSTDTQYFGPGTRLTVL.